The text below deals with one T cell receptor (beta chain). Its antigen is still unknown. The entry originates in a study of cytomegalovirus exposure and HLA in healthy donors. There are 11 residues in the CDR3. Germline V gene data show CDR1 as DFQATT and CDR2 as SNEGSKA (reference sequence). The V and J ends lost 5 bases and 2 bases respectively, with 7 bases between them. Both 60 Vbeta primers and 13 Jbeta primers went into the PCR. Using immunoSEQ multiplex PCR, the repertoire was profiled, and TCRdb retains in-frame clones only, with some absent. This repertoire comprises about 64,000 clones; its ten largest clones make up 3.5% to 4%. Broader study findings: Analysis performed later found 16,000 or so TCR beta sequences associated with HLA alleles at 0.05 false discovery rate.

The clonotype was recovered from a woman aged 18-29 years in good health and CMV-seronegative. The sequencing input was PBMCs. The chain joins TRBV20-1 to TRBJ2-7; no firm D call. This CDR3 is CSAERAYEQYF. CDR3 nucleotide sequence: TGCAGTGCTGAGCGCGCCTACGAGCAGTACTTC.